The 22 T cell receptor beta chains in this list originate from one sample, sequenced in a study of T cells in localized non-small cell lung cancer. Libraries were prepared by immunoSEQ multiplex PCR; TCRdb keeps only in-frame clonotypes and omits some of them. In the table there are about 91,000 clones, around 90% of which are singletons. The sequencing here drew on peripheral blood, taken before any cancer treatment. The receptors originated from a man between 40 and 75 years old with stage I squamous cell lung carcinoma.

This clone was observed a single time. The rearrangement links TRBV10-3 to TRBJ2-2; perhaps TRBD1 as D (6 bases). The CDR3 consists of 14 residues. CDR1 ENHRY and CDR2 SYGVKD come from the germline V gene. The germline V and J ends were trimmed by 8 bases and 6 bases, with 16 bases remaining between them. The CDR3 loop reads CAIGTVTGPGELFF. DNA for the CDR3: TGTGCCATCGGAACCGTCACAGGGCCCGGGGAGCTGTTTTTT.

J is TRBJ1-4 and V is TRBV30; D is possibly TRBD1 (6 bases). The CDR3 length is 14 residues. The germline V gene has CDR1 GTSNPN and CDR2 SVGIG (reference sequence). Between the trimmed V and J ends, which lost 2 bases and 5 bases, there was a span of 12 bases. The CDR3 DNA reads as TGTGCCTGGAGTCTCGGACAGATAAATGAAAAACTGTTTTTT. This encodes CAWSLGQINEKLFF.

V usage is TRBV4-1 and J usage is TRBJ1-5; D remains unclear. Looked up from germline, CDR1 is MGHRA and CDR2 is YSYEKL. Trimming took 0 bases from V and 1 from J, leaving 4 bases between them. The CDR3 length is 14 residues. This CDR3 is CASSQDNSNQPQHF. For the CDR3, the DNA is TGCGCCAGCAGCCAAGATAACAGCAATCAGCCCCAGCATTTT.

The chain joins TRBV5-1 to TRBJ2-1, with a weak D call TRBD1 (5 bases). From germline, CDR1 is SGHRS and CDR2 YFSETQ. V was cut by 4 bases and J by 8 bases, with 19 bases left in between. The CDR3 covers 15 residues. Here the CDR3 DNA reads TGCGCCAGCAGCCAGCAGGGTATAGGGATGCATGAGCAGTTCTTC. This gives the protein CASSQQGIGMHEQFF. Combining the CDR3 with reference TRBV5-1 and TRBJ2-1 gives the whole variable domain KAGVTQTPRYLIKTRGQQVTLSCSPISGHRSVSWYQQTPGQGLQFLFEYFSETQRNKGNFPGRFSGRQFSNSRSEMNVSTLELGDSALYLCASSQQGIGMHEQFFGPGTRLTVL.

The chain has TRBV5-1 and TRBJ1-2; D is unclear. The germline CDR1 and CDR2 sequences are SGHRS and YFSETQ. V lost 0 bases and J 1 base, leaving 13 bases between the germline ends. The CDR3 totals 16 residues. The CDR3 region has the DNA TGCGCCAGCAGCTTGGGGGTGTCCGGGAGTAACTATGGCTACACCTTC. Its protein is CASSLGVSGSNYGYTF.

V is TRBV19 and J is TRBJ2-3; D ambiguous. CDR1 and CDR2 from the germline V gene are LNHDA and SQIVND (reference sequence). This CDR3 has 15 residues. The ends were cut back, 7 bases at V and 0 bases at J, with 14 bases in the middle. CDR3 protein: CASNRAKTSTDTQYF. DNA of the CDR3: TGTGCCAGTAATAGGGCAAAGACTAGCACAGATACGCAGTATTTT.

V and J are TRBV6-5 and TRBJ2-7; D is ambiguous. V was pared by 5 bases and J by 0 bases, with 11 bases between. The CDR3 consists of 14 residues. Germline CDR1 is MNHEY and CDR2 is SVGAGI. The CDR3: CASSIQVGSYEQYF. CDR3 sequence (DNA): TGTGCCAGCAGTATACAAGTGGGCTCCTACGAGCAGTACTTC.

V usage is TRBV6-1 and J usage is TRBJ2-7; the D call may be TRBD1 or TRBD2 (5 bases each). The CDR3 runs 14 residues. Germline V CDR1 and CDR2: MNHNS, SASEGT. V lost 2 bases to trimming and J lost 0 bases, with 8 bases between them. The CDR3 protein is CASSERDHSYEQYF. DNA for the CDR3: TGTGCCAGCAGTGAAAGGGACCACTCCTACGAGCAGTACTTC.

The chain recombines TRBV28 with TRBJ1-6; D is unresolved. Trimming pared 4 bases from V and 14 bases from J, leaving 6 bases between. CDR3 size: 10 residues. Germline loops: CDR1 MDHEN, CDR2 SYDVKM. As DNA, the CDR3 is TGTGCCAGCAGTTCCGAGGCCCTCCACTTT. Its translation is CASSSEALHF.

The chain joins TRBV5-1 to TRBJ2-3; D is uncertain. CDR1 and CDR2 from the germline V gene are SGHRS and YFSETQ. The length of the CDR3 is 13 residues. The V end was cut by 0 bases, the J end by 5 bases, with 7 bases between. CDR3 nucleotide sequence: TGCGCCAGCAGCTTGGGGCGGTTAGATACGCAGTATTTT. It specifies CASSLGRLDTQYF.

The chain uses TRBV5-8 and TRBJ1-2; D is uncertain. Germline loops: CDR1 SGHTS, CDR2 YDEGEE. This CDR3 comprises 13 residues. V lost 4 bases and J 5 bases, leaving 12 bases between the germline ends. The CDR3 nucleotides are TGTGCCAGCAGCCTCACACTCTTTTATGGCTACACCTTC. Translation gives CASSLTLFYGYTF.

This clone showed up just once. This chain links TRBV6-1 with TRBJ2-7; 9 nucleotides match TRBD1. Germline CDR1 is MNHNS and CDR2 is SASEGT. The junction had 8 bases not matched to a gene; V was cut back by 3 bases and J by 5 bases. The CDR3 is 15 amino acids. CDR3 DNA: TGTGCCAGCAGTGAGGGACAGGGAGGTTTCCACGAGCAGTACTTC. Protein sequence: CASSEGQGGFHEQYF.

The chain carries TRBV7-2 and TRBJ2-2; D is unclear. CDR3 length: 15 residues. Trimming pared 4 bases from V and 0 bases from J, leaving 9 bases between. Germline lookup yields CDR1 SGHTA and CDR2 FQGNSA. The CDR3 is CASSSRKANTGELFF. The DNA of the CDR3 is TGTGCCAGCAGCTCCCGGAAAGCGAACACCGGGGAGCTGTTTTTT.

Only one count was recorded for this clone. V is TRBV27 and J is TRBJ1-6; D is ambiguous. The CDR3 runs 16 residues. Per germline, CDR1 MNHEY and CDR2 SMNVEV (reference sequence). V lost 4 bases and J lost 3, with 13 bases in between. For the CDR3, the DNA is TGTGCCAGCAGTTCCACTGCCTCAAGCTATAATTCACCCCTCCACTTT. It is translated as CASSSTASSYNSPLHF.

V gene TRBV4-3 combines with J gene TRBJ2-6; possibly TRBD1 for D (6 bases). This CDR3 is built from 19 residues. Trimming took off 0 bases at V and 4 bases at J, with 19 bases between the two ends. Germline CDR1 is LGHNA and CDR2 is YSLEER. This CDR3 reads CASSQDTTGRTSGANVLTF. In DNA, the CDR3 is TGCGCCAGCAGCCAAGATACCACAGGGAGAACCTCCGGGGCCAACGTCCTGACTTTC.

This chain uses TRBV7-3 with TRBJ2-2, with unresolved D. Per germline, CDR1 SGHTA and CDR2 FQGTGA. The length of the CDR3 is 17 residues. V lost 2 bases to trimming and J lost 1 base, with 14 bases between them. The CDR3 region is CASSLPPVDGNTGELFF. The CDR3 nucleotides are TGTGCCAGCAGCTTACCCCCTGTAGACGGGAACACCGGGGAGCTGTTTTTT.

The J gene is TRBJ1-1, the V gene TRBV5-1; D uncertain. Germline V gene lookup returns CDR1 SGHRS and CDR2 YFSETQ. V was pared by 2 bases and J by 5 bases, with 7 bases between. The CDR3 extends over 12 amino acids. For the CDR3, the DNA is TGCGCCAGCAGCTTTTCGGAAACTGAAGCTTTCTTT. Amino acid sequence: CASSFSETEAFF.

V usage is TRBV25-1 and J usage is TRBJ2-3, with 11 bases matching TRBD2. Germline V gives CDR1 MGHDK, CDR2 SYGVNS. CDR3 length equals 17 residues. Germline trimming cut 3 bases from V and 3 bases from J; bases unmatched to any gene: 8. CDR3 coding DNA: TGTGCCAGCAGTGACACCCCTAGCGGGGGGACGACAGATACGCAGTATTTT. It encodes CASSDTPSGGTTDTQYF.

DNA for the CDR3: TGTGCCAGCACCCAGACTACAGGGGACTATGAGCAGTTCTTC. Its translation is CASTQTTGDYEQFF. V is TRBV11-2 and J is TRBJ2-1; a weak D match, TRBD1 (7 bases). Trimming took off 7 bases at V and 8 bases at J, with 18 bases between the two ends. Per germline, CDR1 SGHAT and CDR2 FQNNGV. CDR3 size: 14 residues.

This CDR3 reads CASQPAGSGYGYTF. In DNA, the CDR3 is TGTGCCAGCCAGCCGGCAGGGAGCGGATATGGCTACACCTTC. This chain connects TRBV9 to TRBJ1-2; D is perhaps TRBD1 (5 bases). V shed 7 bases and J shed 5 bases, with 18 bases lying between them. Germline V gene sequence: CDR1 SGDLS, CDR2 YYNGEE. This CDR3 spans 14 amino acids.

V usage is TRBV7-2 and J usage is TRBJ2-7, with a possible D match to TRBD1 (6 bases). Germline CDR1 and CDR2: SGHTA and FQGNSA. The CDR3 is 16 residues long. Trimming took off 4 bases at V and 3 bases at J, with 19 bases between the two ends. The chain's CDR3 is CASSSLRTDSLYEQYF. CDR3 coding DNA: TGTGCCAGCAGCTCACTCAGGACGGACAGTCTCTACGAGCAGTACTTC.

This CDR3 is CASSNEATGSYTEAFF. CDR3 bases: TGTGCCAGCAGCAACGAAGCGACAGGGTCTTACACTGAAGCTTTCTTT. The rearrangement uses TRBV4-2 and TRBJ1-1, with 7 bases identical to TRBD1. V lost 5 bases and J lost 3; bases outside the gene matches: 12. The germline V gene has CDR1 LGHNA and CDR2 YNFKEQ. This CDR3 region has 16 residues.